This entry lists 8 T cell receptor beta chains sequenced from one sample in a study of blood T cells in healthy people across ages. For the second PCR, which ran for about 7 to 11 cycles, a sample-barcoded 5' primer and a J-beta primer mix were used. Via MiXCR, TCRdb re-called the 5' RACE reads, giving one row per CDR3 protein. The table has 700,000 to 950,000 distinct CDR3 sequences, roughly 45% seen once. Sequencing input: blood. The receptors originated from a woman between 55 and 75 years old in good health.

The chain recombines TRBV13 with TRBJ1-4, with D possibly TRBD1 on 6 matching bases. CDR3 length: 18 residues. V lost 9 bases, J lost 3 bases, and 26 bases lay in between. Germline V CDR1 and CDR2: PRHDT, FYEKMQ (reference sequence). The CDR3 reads CASAQQGEGLGPNEKLFF. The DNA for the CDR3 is TGTGCCAGTGCACAACAGGGTGAAGGTTTGGGGCCTAATGAAAAACTGTTTTTT.

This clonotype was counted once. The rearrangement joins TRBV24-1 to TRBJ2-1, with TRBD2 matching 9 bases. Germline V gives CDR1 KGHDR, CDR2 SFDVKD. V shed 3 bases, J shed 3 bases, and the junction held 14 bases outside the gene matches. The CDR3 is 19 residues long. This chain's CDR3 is CATSDGSLGSGGLYNEQFF. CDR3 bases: TGTGCCACCAGTGATGGATCCCTTGGTAGCGGGGGACTCTACAATGAGCAGTTCTTC.

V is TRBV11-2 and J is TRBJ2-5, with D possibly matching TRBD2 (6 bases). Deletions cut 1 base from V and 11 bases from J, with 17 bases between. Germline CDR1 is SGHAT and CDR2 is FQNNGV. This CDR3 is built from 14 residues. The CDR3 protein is CASSLGTIINEQYF. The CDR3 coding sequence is TGTGCCAGCAGCTTAGGGACTATAATCAATGAGCAGTACTTC.

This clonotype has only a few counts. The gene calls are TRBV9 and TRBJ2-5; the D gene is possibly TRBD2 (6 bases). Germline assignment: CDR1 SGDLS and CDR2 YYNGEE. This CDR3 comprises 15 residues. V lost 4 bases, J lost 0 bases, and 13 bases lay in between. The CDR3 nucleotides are TGTGCCAGCAGCCCAGATTGGGGGGACCAAGAGACCCAGTACTTC. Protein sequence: CASSPDWGDQETQYF.

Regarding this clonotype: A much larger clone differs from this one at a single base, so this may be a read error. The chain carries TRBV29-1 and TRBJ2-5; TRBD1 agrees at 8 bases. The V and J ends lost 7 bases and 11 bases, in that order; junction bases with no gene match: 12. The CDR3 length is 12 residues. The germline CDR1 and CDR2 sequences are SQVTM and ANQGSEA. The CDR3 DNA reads TGCAGCGCCGGGACAGGAACCTACAAGCAGTACTTC. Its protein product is CSAGTGTYKQYF.

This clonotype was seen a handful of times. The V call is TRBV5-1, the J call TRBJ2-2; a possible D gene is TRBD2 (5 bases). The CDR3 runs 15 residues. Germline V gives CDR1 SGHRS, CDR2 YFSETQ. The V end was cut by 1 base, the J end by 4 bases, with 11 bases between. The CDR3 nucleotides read TGCGCCAGCAGCTTGAGGACGGGGAGCACCGGGGAGCTGTTTTTT. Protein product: CASSLRTGSTGELFF.

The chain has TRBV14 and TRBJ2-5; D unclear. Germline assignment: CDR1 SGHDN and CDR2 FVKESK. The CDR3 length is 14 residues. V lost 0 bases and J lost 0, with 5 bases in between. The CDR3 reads CASSQERYQETQYF. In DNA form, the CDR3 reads TGTGCCAGCAGCCAAGAAAGGTACCAAGAGACCCAGTACTTC.

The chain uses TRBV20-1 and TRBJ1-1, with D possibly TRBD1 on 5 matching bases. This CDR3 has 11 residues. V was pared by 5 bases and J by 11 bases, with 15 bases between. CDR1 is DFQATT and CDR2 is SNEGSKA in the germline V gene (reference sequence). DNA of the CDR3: TGCAGTGCTTGGGACTTCCCCCTGGCTTTCTTT. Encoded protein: CSAWDFPLAFF.